Listed below are T cell receptor beta chains from one sample, sequenced in a study of shared clonotypes between healthy human individuals. Clones were sequenced by immunoSEQ multiplex PCR, and TCRdb holds only the in-frame ones, with some missing. Among some 490,000 clones, roughly 80% were seen once, and the ten largest hold 12%. Sequenced sample: PBMCs. The receptors derive from a woman aged 40 to 55 in good health. Some clones in this sample may be carry-over from other donors' samples. The CDR3 runs from the conserved cysteine through the conserved F or W. The order of the fields is J gene, V gene, D gene, clone size, CDR3 protein, CDR3 DNA. The D gene is left open where the match is weak. A row's size may be missing; if present it is once, few, many or a size class.

TRBJ2-7	TRBV29-1	.	.	CSVERRSGDEQYF	TGCAGCGTTGAACGGAGGAGTGGGGACGAGCAGTACTTC
TRBJ2-2	TRBV4-3	.	.	CASSQARTGELFF	TGCGCCAGCAGCCAAGCCAGGACCGGGGAGCTGTTTTTT
TRBJ2-7	TRBV25-1	.	.	CASSGYYEQYF	TGTGCCAGCAGTGGGTACTACGAGCAGTACTTC
TRBJ2-7	TRBV5-1	.	.	CASSLGTNPYEQYF	TGCGCCAGCAGCTTGGGGACTAATCCCTACGAGCAGTACTTC
TRBJ2-2	TRBV7-9	TRBD2	.	CASSDRTSGENTGELFF	TGTGCCAGCAGCGACCGGACTAGCGGGGAAAACACCGGGGAGCTGTTTTTT
TRBJ2-1	TRBV27	TRBD2	once	CASSLPGLAGRRNEQFF	TGTGCCAGCAGTTTACCCGGACTAGCTGGTCGGCGCAATGAGCAGTTCTTC
TRBJ2-5	TRBV5-4	TRBD2	once	CASSLQREQETQYF	TGTGCCAGCAGCTTGCAGCGGGAGCAAGAGACCCAGTACTTC
TRBJ1-2	TRBV11-3	.	.	CASSSYRAYGYTF	TGTGCCAGCAGCTCGTACAGGGCCTATGGCTACACCTTC
TRBJ2-4	TRBV6-1	.	.	CASSERQVAKNIQYF	TGTGCCAGCAGTGAGAGACAGGTAGCCAAAAACATTCAGTACTTC
TRBJ2-7	TRBV7-9	.	.	CASSFEADSLYEQYF	TGTGCCAGCAGCTTTGAGGCGGACTCCCTCTACGAGCAGTACTTC